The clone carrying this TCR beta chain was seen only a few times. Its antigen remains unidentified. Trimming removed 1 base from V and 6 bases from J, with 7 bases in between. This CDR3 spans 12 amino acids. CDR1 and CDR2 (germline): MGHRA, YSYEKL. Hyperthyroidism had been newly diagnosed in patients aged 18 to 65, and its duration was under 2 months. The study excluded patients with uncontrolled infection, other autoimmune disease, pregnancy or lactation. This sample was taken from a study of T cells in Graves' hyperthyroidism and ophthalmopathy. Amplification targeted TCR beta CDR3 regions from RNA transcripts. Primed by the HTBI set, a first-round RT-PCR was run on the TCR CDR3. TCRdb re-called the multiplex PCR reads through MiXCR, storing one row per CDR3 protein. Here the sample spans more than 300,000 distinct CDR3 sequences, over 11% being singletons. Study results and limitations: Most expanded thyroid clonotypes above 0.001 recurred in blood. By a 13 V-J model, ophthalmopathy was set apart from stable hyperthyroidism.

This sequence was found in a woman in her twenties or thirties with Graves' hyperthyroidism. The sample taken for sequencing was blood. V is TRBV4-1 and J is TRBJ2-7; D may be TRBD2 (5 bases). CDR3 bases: TGCGCCAGCAGCCAAGTTGAGGGCGAGCAGTACTTC. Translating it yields CASSQVEGEQYF.